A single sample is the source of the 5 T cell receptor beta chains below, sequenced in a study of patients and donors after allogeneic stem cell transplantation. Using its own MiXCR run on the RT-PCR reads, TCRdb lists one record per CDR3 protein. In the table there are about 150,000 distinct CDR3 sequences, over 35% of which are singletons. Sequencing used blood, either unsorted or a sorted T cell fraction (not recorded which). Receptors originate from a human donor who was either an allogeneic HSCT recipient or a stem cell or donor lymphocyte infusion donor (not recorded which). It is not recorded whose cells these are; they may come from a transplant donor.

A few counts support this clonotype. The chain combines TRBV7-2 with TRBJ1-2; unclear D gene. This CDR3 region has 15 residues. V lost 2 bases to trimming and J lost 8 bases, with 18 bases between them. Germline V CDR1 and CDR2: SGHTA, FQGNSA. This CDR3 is CASSLTRPPGGGYTF. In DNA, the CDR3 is TGTGCCAGCAGCTTAACCCGCCCCCCGGGTGGAGGCTACACCTTC.

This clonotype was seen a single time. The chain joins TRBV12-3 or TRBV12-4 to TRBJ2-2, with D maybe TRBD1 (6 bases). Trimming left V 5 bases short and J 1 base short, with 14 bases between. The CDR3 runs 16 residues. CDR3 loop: CASSKQGTENTGELFF. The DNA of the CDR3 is TGTGCCAGCAGTAAACAGGGCACCGAGAACACCGGGGAGCTGTTTTTT.

The CDR3 DNA is TGTGCCAGCAGCGTATCCGGGGCCGGGGAGCTGTTTTTT. Amino acids: CASSVSGAGELFF. The chain carries TRBV9 and TRBJ2-2; D may be TRBD2 (5 bases). Looked up from germline, CDR1 is SGDLS and CDR2 is YYNGEE. Trimming took 1 base from V and 6 from J, leaving 7 bases between them. CDR3 size: 13 residues.

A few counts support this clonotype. The CDR3 sequence: CASSYREYGYTF. The CDR3 DNA sequence: TGTGCCAGCAGCTACAGAGAATATGGCTACACCTTC. J is TRBJ1-2 and V is TRBV12-3 or TRBV12-4; D gene uncertain. CDR3 size: 12 residues. Trimming stripped 6 bases from V and 5 bases from J, with 10 bases between.

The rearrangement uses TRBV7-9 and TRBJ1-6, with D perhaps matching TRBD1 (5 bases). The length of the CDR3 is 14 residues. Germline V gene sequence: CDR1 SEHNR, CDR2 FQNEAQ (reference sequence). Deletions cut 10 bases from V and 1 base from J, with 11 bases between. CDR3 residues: CATGQGSYNSPLHF. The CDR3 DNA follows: TGTGCCACCGGCCAGGGTTCCTATAATTCACCCCTCCACTTT.